These 20 T cell receptor beta chains were all obtained from the same sample, sequenced in a study of CD8 T cells in ankylosing spondylitis. From the 5' RACE reads, TCRdb called clonotypes with MiXCR, one entry per CDR3 protein. The sample has a few hundred thousand distinct CDR3 sequences; more than 15% are singletons. Sequenced sample: blood, either unsorted or a sorted T cell fraction (not recorded which). These TCRs come from a male donor with ankylosing spondylitis or in good health (not recorded which).

This chain uses TRBV12-3 or TRBV12-4 with TRBJ2-3, with no clear D. The CDR3 has 14 residues. The germline V and J ends were trimmed by 6 bases and 1 base, with 11 bases remaining between them. This CDR3 reads CASSPILGTDTQYF. Here the CDR3 DNA reads TGTGCCAGCAGCCCTATTCTCGGCACAGATACGCAGTATTTT.

The table lists this clonotype with many counts. This chain joins TRBV4-1 and TRBJ1-1; TRBD1 matches 9 bases. J gave up 4 bases and V 5 bases, and 5 bases lay outside the gene matches. The germline V gene has CDR1 MGHRA and CDR2 YSYEKL. There are 14 residues in the CDR3. CDR3 sequence: CASSGQGRATEAFF. In DNA, the CDR3 is TGCGCCAGCAGCGGACAGGGGCGGGCCACTGAAGCTTTCTTT.

J is TRBJ2-6 and V is TRBV6-5; TRBD2 is a possible D gene (5 bases). This CDR3 region has 17 residues. The germline V gene has CDR1 MNHEY and CDR2 SVGAGI. The V gene lost 0 bases and the J gene lost 0 bases, with 9 bases spanning the gap. The CDR3: CASSYSVGDSGANVLTF. The CDR3 nucleotides read TGTGCCAGCAGTTACTCGGTCGGGGACTCTGGGGCCAACGTCCTGACTTTC.

V gene TRBV3-1 combines with J gene TRBJ1-2; 9 bases match TRBD1. CDR1 and CDR2 from the germline V gene are LGHDT and YNNKEL (reference sequence). This CDR3 spans 17 amino acids. Germline trimming cut 0 bases from V and 6 bases from J; bases unmatched to any gene: 11. CDR3 in DNA: TGTGCCAGCAGCCAAGATTCCCTGGACAGGGGTTTTCATGGCTACACCTTC. It codes for CASSQDSLDRGFHGYTF.

The V and J genes are TRBV5-4 and TRBJ1-1; a weak D match, TRBD1 (5 bases). CDR3 length equals 14 residues. Trimming pared 6 bases from V and 3 bases from J, leaving 15 bases between. Germline values: CDR1 SGHNT, CDR2 YYREEE (reference sequence). In DNA, the CDR3 is TGTGCCAGCACGGGGCGTGGGGGGGACACTGAAGCTTTCTTT. The encoded protein is CASTGRGGDTEAFF.

This clonotype was detected ten times or more. V and J are TRBV5-5 and TRBJ2-5, with a possible D match to TRBD2 (5 bases). The CDR3 covers 15 residues. V lost 6 bases to trimming and J lost 0 bases, with 15 bases between them. CDR1 is SGHKS, CDR2 YYEKEE, per germline (reference sequence). In DNA, the CDR3 is TGTGCCAGCACCATAAGTATGGAGGACCAAGAGACCCAGTACTTC. Translation: CASTISMEDQETQYF.

This clonotype has more than one count but fewer than ten. The rearrangement uses TRBV29-1 and TRBJ2-7; TRBD2 might be the D (5 bases). The germline V gene encodes CDR1 SQVTM and CDR2 ANQGSEA. The CDR3 totals 13 residues. V gave up 4 bases and J gave up 0 bases, with 10 bases separating them. This CDR3 reads CSVVSSHSYEQYF. The CDR3 DNA sequence: TGCAGCGTTGTATCTAGCCACTCCTACGAGCAGTACTTC.

This clonotype was counted only a few times. This chain connects TRBV11-2 to TRBJ2-7; 7 bases match TRBD2. V shed 1 base, J shed 7 bases, and the junction held 4 bases outside the gene matches. The CDR3 runs 13 residues. Germline CDR1 is SGHAT and CDR2 is FQNNGV. DNA of the CDR3: TGTGCCAGCAGCTTAGTACTAGCGCGAGAGCAGTACTTC. It yields the protein CASSLVLAREQYF.

This clonotype was counted ten times or more. V usage is TRBV20-1 and J usage is TRBJ1-5; D remains ambiguous. V was clipped by 6 bases and J by 5 bases, with 11 bases between them. There are 12 residues in the CDR3. The germline gives CDR1 DFQATT, CDR2 SNEGSKA (reference sequence). The chain's CDR3 is CSAMDGDQPQHF. The CDR3 DNA reads TGCAGTGCCATGGACGGCGATCAGCCCCAGCATTTT.

This clonotype was seen only a few times. In nucleotides, the CDR3 is TGTGCCAGCAGCTTAGTGTCTGACTCCTACAATGAGCAGTTCTTC. Its protein product is CASSLVSDSYNEQFF. V is TRBV7-8 and J is TRBJ2-1; D remains ambiguous. Trimming pared 1 base from V and 0 bases from J, leaving 7 bases between. The CDR3 contains 15 residues. The V gene's germline CDR1 is SGHVS and CDR2 FQNEAQ.

This rearrangement joins TRBV4-1 to TRBJ2-1; D is ambiguous. This CDR3 contains 17 residues. V gave up 1 base and J gave up 0 bases, with 13 bases separating them. Germline assignment: CDR1 MGHRA and CDR2 YSYEKL. CDR3 sequence: CASSQVAADSSYNEQFF. The DNA for the CDR3 is TGCGCCAGCAGCCAAGTCGCGGCGGATAGCTCCTACAATGAGCAGTTCTTC.

CDR3 sequence: CASSYMREVNEQFF. CDR3 coding DNA: TGTGCCAGCAGTTACATGCGGGAGGTCAATGAGCAGTTCTTC. This chain links TRBV6-2 or TRBV6-3 with TRBJ2-1; the match to TRBD2 covers 8 bases. The germline gives CDR1 MNHEY, CDR2 SVGEGT. This CDR3 has 14 amino acids. V was clipped by 2 bases and J by 6 bases; unmatched bases: 3.

This clonotype was recorded a few times. The V call is TRBV6-2 or TRBV6-3, the J call TRBJ2-7; D is uncertain. CDR1 is MNHEY, CDR2 SVGEGT, per germline. The CDR3 is 15 residues long. V was cut by 5 bases and J by 3 bases, with 17 bases left in between. CDR3 in DNA: TGTGCCAGCAGTCCTCGAGGTGGGGTACTCTACGAGCAGTACTTC. Its translation is CASSPRGGVLYEQYF.

This clonotype has more than one count but fewer than ten. The rearrangement uses TRBV4-1 and TRBJ2-1; 13 bases map to TRBD2. From germline, CDR1 is MGHRA and CDR2 YSYEKL. V lost 1 base and J lost 8; bases outside the gene matches: 5. The CDR3 runs 16 residues. CDR3 sequence (DNA): TGCGCCAGCAGCCAAGGGACTAGCGGGAGAGGTTATGAGCAGTTCTTC. Translation gives CASSQGTSGRGYEQFF.

The chain couples TRBV7-8 to TRBJ2-1; no firm D call. CDR3 length: 16 residues. Deletions cut 5 bases from V and 0 bases from J, with 14 bases between. The germline CDR1 and CDR2 sequences are SGHVS and FQNEAQ. The CDR3 coding sequence is TGTGCCAGCAGCACGTTACCCCGCAACTCCTACAATGAGCAGTTCTTC. As protein: CASSTLPRNSYNEQFF.

This clonotype was seen a handful of times. J is TRBJ2-1 and V is TRBV6-1; no firm D call. Between the trimmed V and J ends, which lost 1 base and 2 bases, there was a span of 12 bases. The CDR3 is 16 residues long. Germline V gene data show CDR1 as MNHNS and CDR2 as SASEGT. The CDR3 region has the DNA TGTGCCAGCAGTGAAGGACTTCCCCTTACCTACAATGAGCAGTTCTTC. Protein: CASSEGLPLTYNEQFF.

This clonotype showed up just a few times. This chain uses TRBV9 with TRBJ2-1; D gene uncertain. From germline, CDR1 is SGDLS and CDR2 YYNGEE. This CDR3 spans 13 amino acids. V lost 0 bases, J lost 7 bases, and 8 bases lay in between. CDR3 nucleotide sequence: TGTGCCAGCAGCGTAGCTGACGCGAATGAGCAGTTCTTC. Amino acids: CASSVADANEQFF.

This clonotype was detected a few times. The CDR3 sequence: CAIRDTLSSANTGELFF. The CDR3 nucleotides read TGTGCCATCAGGGATACGCTCAGTTCGGCGAACACCGGGGAGCTGTTTTTT. The genes are TRBV10-3 and TRBJ2-2; no definite D call. Trimming pared 6 bases from V and 0 bases from J, leaving 17 bases between. Per germline, CDR1 ENHRY and CDR2 SYGVKD. The CDR3 runs to 17 residues.

This clonotype showed up many times. The J gene is TRBJ2-3, the V gene TRBV14; D unresolved. The germline V gene has CDR1 SGHDN and CDR2 FVKESK. Trimming pared 1 base from V and 1 base from J, leaving 6 bases between. The CDR3 is made up of 14 amino acids. This chain's CDR3 is CASSQGSGTDTQYF. The CDR3 DNA reads as TGTGCCAGCAGCCAAGGCAGCGGCACAGATACGCAGTATTTT.

The V gene is TRBV11-2, the J gene TRBJ2-3, with D perhaps TRBD2 (5 bases). CDR1 is SGHAT, CDR2 FQNNGV, per germline. V was clipped by 2 bases and J by 2 bases, with 8 bases between them. The CDR3 sequence is 14 residues long. CDR3: CASSLLAATDTQYF. In nucleotides, the CDR3 is TGTGCCAGCAGCTTACTAGCTGCCACAGATACGCAGTATTTT.